This entry describes one T cell receptor (beta chain). Antigen specificity is unknown. This sample was included in a study of T cells in Graves' hyperthyroidism and ophthalmopathy. General study results and limits: Most expanded thyroid clonotypes above 0.001 recurred in blood.

Lactation, pregnancy, other autoimmune disease or uncontrolled infection led to exclusion of patients. This CDR3 is built from 19 residues. The V end was cut by 4 bases, the J end by 0 bases, with 25 bases between. Germline CDR1 reads MGHRA; CDR2 reads YSYEKL. RNA transcripts provided the source from which TCR beta CDR3 regions were amplified. The HTBI primer set drove a first-round RT-PCR of the TCR CDR3. TCRdb recomputed calls from the multiplex PCR reads with MiXCR, one row per CDR3 protein. This table holds more than 300,000 distinct CDR3 sequences, about 18% found once. This sequence originates from a man between 18 and 35 years old with Graves' ophthalmopathy. The chain is built from TRBV4-1 and TRBJ2-7; D perhaps matches TRBD2 (6 bases). Sequences were obtained from blood. DNA of the CDR3: TGCGCCAGCAGCCTGAAGGAGGTGGGGCCGCGCGGGAACTCCTACGAGCAGTACTTC. This codes for CASSLKEVGPRGNSYEQYF.